A selection of T cell receptor beta chains follows, all from one sample in a study of T cell changes during pregnancy in multiple sclerosis. TCRdb keeps only in-frame clones here, not all; method: immunoSEQ multiplex PCR. The table shows about 45,000 clones, with approximately 91% occurring only once. Sequencing input: PBMCs (not recorded whether the cells were cultured). These receptors were collected from a female donor with multiple sclerosis, enrolled in a pregnancy study. Each CDR3 is given without its conserved first and last residue. A D gene is named only where the DNA matches it firmly. Size tells how often a clone was seen (once, few, many) or the class of an expanded clone, and some rows leave it out.

v_gene: TRBV6-1; d_gene: -; abundance: -; CDR3aa: ASSEEGSIYGYT
v_gene: TRBV5-1; d_gene: -; abundance: -; CDR3aa: ASSPAAGGLHEQY
v_gene: TRBV19; d_gene: -; abundance: -; CDR3aa: ASSISGGRIETQY
v_gene: TRBV28; d_gene: TRBD2; abundance: -; CDR3aa: ASVICPRLAGPYEQY
v_gene: TRBV18; d_gene: TRBD2; abundance: -; CDR3aa: ASSPRTASGSFQETQY
v_gene: TRBV18; d_gene: -; abundance: -; CDR3aa: ASSPGGGEQF
v_gene: TRBV6-5; d_gene: -; abundance: -; CDR3aa: ASRKWTDGYT
v_gene: TRBV7-2; d_gene: -; abundance: -; CDR3aa: ASSPQWTYNEQF
v_gene: TRBV13; d_gene: TRBD1; abundance: once; CDR3aa: ASSSSGTESYEQY
v_gene: TRBV19; d_gene: TRBD2; abundance: -; CDR3aa: ASSGLGISYNEQF
v_gene: TRBV5-1; d_gene: TRBD2; abundance: -; CDR3aa: ASSLDPSGANEQY
v_gene: TRBV14; d_gene: TRBD1; abundance: -; CDR3aa: ASSQEDRGYNEQF
v_gene: TRBV4-2; d_gene: TRBD1; abundance: once; CDR3aa: ASSQPSSTGTDAEKLF
v_gene: TRBV6-6; d_gene: TRBD2; abundance: -; CDR3aa: ASSYKSRGSVAQY
v_gene: TRBV25-1; d_gene: -; abundance: -; CDR3aa: ASSGGRYGYT
v_gene: TRBV13; d_gene: TRBD1; abundance: -; CDR3aa: ASSLTGGNHEQY
v_gene: TRBV19; d_gene: TRBD1; abundance: once; CDR3aa: ASSWGQINTEAF
v_gene: TRBV4-2; d_gene: TRBD1; abundance: -; CDR3aa: ASSQVVRGNMGNEKLF